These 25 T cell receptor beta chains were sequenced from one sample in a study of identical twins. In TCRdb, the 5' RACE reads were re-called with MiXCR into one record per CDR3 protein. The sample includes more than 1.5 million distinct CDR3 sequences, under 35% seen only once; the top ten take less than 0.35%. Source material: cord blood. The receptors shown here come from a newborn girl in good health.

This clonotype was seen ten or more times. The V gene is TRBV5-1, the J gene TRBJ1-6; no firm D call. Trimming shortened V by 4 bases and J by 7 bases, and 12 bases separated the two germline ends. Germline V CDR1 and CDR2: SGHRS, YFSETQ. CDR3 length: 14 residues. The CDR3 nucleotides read TGCGCCAGCAGCCTAGGAACTTACAATTCACCCCTCCACTTT. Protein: CASSLGTYNSPLHF.

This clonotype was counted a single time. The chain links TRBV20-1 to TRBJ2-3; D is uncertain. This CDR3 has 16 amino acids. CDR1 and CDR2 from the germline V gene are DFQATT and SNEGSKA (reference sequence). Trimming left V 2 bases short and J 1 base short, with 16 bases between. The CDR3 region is CSARRASAQGTDTQYF. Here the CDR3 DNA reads TGCAGTGCTAGACGTGCTAGTGCGCAGGGCACAGATACGCAGTATTTT.

For the CDR3, the DNA is TGCGCCAGCAGCTCGACTAGCGGGAGAATATACGAGCAGTACTTC. Amino acids: CASSSTSGRIYEQYF. This sequence joins TRBV5-1 and TRBJ2-7; 12 bases are shared with TRBD2. Germline CDR1 SGHRS, CDR2 YFSETQ. The CDR3 is 15 residues long. With V trimmed by 3 bases and J by 4 bases, 5 bases remained unmatched.

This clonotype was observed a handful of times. The CDR3: CASSSDLLPLHF. In nucleotides, the CDR3 is TGTGCCAGCAGTTCGGACCTTTTGCCCCTCCACTTT. The V gene is TRBV12-3 or TRBV12-4, the J gene TRBJ1-6; no definite D call. The CDR3 extends over 12 amino acids. V shed 4 bases and J shed 13 bases, with 11 bases lying between them.

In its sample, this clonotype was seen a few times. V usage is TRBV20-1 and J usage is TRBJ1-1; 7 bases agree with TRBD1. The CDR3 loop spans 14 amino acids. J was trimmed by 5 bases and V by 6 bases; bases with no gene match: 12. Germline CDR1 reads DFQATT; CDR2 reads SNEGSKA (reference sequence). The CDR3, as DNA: TGCAGTGCACTGCCGGGACAGCGTCCTACTGAAGCTTTCTTT. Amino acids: CSALPGQRPTEAFF.

The CDR3, as DNA: TGTGCCAGCAGTTCGGGCGGACAGGGAGAGTATGGCTACACCTTC. This encodes CASSSGGQGEYGYTF. The chain has TRBV12-3 or TRBV12-4 and TRBJ1-2; 8 positions match TRBD1. The trim removed 4 bases at V and 5 bases at J, leaving 9 bases unmatched. The CDR3 is made up of 15 amino acids.

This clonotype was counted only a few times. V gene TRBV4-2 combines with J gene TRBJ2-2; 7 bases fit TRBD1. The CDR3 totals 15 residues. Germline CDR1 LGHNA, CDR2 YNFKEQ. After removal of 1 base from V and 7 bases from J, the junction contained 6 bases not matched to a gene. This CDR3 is CASSQGQGWGGELFF. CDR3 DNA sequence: TGTGCCAGCAGCCAAGGACAGGGCTGGGGCGGGGAGCTGTTTTTT.

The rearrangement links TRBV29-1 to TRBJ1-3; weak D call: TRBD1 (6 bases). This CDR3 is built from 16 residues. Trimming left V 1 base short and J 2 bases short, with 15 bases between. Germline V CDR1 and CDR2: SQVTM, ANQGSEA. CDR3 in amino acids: CSVEGKPQGAGNTIYF. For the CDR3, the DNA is TGCAGCGTTGAAGGGAAACCACAGGGAGCTGGAAACACCATATATTTT.

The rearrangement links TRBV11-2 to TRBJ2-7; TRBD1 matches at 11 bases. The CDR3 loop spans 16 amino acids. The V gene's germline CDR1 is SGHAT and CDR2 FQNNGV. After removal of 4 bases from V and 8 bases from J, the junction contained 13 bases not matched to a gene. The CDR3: CASSSIKDRGLYKQYF. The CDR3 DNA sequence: TGTGCCAGCAGCTCAATCAAGGACAGGGGGCTTTACAAGCAGTACTTC.

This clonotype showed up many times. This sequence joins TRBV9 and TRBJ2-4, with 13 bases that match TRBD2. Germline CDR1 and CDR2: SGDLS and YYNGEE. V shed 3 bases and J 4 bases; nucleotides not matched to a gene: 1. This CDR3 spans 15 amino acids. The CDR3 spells CASSAGLAGKNIQYF. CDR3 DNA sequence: TGTGCCAGCAGCGCGGGACTAGCGGGGAAAAACATTCAGTACTTC. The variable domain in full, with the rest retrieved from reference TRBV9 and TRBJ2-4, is DSGVTQTPKHLITATGQRVTLRCSPRSGDLSVYWYQQSLDQGLQFLIQYYNGEERAKGNILERFSAQQFPDLHSELNLSSLELGDSALYFCASSAGLAGKNIQYFGAGTRLSVL.

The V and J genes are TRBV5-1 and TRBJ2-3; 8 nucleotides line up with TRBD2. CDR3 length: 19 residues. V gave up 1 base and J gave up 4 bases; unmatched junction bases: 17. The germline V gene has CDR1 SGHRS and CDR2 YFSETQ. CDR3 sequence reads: CASSLTILRSGAPSDTQYF. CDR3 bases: TGCGCCAGCAGCTTGACAATTTTACGTAGCGGGGCACCTTCAGATACGCAGTATTTT.

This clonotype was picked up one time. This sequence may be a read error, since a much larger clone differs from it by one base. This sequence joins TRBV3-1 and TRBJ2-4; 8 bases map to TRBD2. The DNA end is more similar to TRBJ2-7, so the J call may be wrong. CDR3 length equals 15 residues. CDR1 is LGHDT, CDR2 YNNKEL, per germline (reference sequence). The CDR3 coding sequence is TGTGCCAACAGCCCCAACCAGGGACTAGCCTACGAGCAGTACTTC. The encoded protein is CANSPNQGLAYEQYF.

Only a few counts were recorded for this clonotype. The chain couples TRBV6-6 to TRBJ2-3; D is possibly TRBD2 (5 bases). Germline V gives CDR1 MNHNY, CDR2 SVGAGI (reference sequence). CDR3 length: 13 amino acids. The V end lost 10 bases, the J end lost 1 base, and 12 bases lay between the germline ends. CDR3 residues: CATPRGCTDTQYF. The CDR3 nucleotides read TGTGCCACCCCACGGGGTTGCACAGATACGCAGTATTTT.

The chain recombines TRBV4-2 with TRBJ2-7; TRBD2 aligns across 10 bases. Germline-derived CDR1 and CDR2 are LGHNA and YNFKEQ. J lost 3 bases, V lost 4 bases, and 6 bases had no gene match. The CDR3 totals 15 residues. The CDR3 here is CASSRQLAGNYEQYF. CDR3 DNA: TGTGCCAGCAGCCGGCAACTAGCGGGGAACTACGAGCAGTACTTC.

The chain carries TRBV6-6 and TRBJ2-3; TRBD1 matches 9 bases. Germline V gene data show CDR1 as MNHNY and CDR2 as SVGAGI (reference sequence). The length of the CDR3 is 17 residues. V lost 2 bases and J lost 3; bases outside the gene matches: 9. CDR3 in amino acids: CASSYRDRAGVTDTQYF. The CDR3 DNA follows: TGTGCCAGCAGTTACCGGGACAGGGCTGGTGTTACAGATACGCAGTATTTT.

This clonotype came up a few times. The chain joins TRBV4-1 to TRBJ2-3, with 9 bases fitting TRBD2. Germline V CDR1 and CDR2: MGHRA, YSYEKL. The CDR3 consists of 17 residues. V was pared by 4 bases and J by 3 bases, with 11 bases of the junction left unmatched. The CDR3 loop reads CASSRSFSGSGTDTQYF. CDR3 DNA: TGCGCCAGCAGCCGGAGCTTTAGCGGGAGTGGAACAGATACGCAGTATTTT.

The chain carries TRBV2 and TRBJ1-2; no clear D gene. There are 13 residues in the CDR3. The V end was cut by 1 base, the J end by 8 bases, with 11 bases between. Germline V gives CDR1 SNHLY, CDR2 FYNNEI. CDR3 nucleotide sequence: TGTGCCAGCAGTGAAGGGCGGTCGTGGGGCTACACCTTC. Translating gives CASSEGRSWGYTF.

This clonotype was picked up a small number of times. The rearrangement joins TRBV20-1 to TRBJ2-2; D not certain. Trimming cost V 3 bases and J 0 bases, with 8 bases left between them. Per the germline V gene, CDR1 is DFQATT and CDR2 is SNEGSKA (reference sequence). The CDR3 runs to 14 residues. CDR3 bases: TGCAGTGCTAGTCCCCTAGCGAACACCGGGGAGCTGTTTTTT. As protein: CSASPLANTGELFF.

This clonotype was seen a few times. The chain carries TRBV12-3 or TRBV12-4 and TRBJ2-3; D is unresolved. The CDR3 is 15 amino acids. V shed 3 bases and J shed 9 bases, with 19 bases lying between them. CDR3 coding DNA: TGTGCCAGCAGTTTCGGTCGGCCGCGCCCCTGGACGCAGTATTTT. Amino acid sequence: CASSFGRPRPWTQYF.

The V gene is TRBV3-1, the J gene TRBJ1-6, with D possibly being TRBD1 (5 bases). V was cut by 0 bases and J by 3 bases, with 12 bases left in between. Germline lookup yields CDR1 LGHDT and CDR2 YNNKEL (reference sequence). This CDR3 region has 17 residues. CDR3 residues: CASSQDPTAFYNSPLHF. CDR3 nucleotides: TGTGCCAGCAGCCAAGACCCGACAGCCTTCTATAATTCACCCCTCCACTTT.

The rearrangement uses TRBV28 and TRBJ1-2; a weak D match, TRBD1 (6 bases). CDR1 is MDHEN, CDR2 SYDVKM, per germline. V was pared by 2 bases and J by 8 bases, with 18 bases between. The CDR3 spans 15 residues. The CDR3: CASSLPYYRVPGYTF. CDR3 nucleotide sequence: TGTGCCAGCAGTTTACCCTATTACAGGGTTCCAGGCTACACCTTC.

The CDR3, as DNA: TGTGCCAGCAGTTTAGGACAGGGAAGGGTCGGGGAGCTGTTTTTT. Protein: CASSLGQGRVGELFF. The gene calls are TRBV28 and TRBJ2-2; TRBD1 matches 8 bases. CDR3 length: 15 amino acids. Looked up from germline, CDR1 is MDHEN and CDR2 is SYDVKM. The junction had 6 bases not matched to a gene; V was cut back by 2 bases and J by 7 bases.

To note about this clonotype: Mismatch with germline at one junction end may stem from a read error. DNA of the CDR3: TGCGCCAGCAGCTTAGGCCAAGGGACTAGTTTTCGCTACGAGCAGTACTTC. Residues: CASSLGQGTSFRYEQYF. This rearrangement joins TRBV11-2 to TRBJ2-7; 8 bases agree with TRBD2. This CDR3 is built from 17 residues. Germline V gene sequence: CDR1 SGHAT, CDR2 FQNNGV.

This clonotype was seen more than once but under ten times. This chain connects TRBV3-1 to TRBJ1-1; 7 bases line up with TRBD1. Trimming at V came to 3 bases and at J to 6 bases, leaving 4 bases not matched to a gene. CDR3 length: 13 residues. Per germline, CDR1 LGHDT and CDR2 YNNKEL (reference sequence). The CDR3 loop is CASSHGQDAEAFF. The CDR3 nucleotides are TGTGCCAGCAGCCACGGACAGGACGCTGAAGCTTTCTTT. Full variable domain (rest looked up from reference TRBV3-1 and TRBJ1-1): DTAVSQTPKYLVTQMGNDKSIKCEQNLGHDTMYWYKQDSKKFLKIMFSYNNKELIINETVPNRFSPKSPDKAHLNLHINSLELGDSAVYFCASSHGQDAEAFFGQGTRLTVV.

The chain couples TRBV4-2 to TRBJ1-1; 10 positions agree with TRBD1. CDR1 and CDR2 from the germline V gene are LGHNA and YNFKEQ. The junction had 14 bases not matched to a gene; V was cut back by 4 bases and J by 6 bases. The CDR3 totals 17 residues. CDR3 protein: CASSRIKTGGMGAEAFF. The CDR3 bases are TGTGCCAGCAGCCGCATCAAGACAGGGGGCATGGGTGCTGAAGCTTTCTTT.